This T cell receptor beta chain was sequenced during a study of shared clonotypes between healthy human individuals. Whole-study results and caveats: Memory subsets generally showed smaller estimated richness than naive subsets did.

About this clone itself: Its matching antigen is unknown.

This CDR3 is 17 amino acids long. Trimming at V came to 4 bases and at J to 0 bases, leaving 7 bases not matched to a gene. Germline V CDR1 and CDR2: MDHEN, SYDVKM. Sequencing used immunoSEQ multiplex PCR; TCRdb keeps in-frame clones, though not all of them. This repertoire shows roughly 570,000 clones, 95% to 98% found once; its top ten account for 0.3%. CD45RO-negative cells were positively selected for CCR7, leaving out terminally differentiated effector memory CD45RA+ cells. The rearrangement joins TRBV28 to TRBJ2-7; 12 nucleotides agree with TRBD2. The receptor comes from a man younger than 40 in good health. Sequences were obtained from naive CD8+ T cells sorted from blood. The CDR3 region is CASSSKTSGRSSYEQYF. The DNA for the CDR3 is TGTGCCAGCAGTTCCAAGACTAGCGGGAGATCCTCCTACGAGCAGTACTTC.